This section outlines one T cell receptor (beta chain) sequence together with its context. This specimen comes from a study of blood T cell repertoires in COVID-19. In the study overall: The samples span acute and convalescent COVID-19 from the United States, Italy and Spain.

This CDR3 region has 12 residues. V dropped 5 bases and J dropped 2 bases, with 7 bases sitting between them. Germline-derived CDR1 and CDR2 are SGHNT and YENEEA. The table came from immunoSEQ multiplex PCR; TCRdb's copy has only in-frame clones and leaves some out. The sample lists about 130,000 clones; 74% were seen once. Sequencing used peripheral blood. The rearrangement uses TRBV11-3 and TRBJ2-7, with D possibly matching TRBD2 (5 bases). The sequence derives from a man aged 55-75 years with acute or convalescent COVID-19. CDR3: CASSPGTYEQYF. Written as DNA, the CDR3 is TGTGCCAGCAGCCCCGGGACCTACGAGCAGTACTTC.